This TCR beta chain was identified in a study of Graves' ophthalmopathy and Graves' hyperthyroidism. The CDR3 loop spans 16 amino acids. The germline V and J ends were trimmed by 0 bases and 0 bases, with 8 bases remaining between them. Germline V gives CDR1 SGHTA, CDR2 FQGTGA. RNA transcripts served as template for amplifying TCR beta CDR3 sequences. A first-round RT-PCR used HTBI primers, followed by a second-round multiplex PCR. Via MiXCR, TCRdb re-called the multiplex PCR reads, giving one row per CDR3 protein. Among hundreds of thousands of distinct CDR3 sequences listed, 35% to 50% were seen once. This clonotype was picked up a small number of times.

Sequenced sample: peripheral blood. This clonotype was sampled from an adult man with Graves' ophthalmopathy. The chain employs TRBV7-3 and TRBJ2-2; D gene unclear. The CDR3 spells CASSLTAFSNTGELFF. The DNA of the CDR3 is TGTGCCAGCAGCTTAACTGCCTTTTCGAACACCGGGGAGCTGTTTTTT.